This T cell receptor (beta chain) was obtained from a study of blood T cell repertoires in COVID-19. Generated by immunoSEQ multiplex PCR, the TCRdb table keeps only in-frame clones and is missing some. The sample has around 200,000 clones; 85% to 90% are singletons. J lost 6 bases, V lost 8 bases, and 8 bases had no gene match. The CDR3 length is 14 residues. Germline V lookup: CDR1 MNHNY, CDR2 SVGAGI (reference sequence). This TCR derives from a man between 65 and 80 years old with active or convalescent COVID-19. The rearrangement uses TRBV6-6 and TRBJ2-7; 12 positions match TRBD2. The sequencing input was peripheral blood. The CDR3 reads CASGLGTSGLEQYF. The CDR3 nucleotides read TGTGCCAGCGGACTCGGGACTAGCGGGCTCGAGCAGTACTTC.